This T cell receptor beta chain was found in a study of T cell repertoires in cytomegalovirus infection (dated by TCRdb to about 2019). Regarding the complete study: Peptide stimulations targeted recently identified HLA-C-restricted CMV epitopes, whose presentation resists viral immunomodulation, together with well-studied HLA-B-restricted epitopes. Donor HLA type was relevant to the analysis, as public TCR beta signatures indicated carriage of CMV infection together with the matching HLA type.

Sequencing instrument: Illumina HiSeq 1500. TCRdb reanalyzed the raw reads on its own, using fastp at Q25 for trimming and MiXCR for clone calling, and kept in-frame beta chains. Every CDR3 protein is listed once, alongside the most common genes and DNA of its rows. The sample has about 830,000 distinct CDR3 sequences on record, 32% of them singletons. Roughly 12% of the sample is taken by the ten largest. The cysteine opens and the phenylalanine closes a CDR3 of 16 amino acids. Just the 48-base CDR3 DNA is kept, in frame starting at base 1. Unmatched junction bases come to 16, with V trimmed by 5 bases and J by 9 bases. Explained via the paper, the treatment or condition label denotes: in vitro stimulation with specific CMV peptide epitopes to enrich CMV-specific T cells. Results and caveats for the whole study, not just this receptor: The ex vivo response was dominated by HLA-C-restricted CMV-specific TCR beta clonotypes, and the single most frequent clonotype in two of eight donors was supplied by these HLA-C-restricted clonotypes. Carriers of CMV infection plus the relevant HLA type were discriminated by the cumulative frequency of public TCR beta family members in the study cohort and in an independent roughly 320-donor cohort.

This clonotype was found once. No antigen is known for it. A much bigger clone sits one base away, suggesting this may be a read error. The sequenced sample was cultured CD8+ T cells from PBMCs, obtained from culture after CMV antigen stimulation. Recombination joined TRBV7-1 with TRBJ2-1, with 7 central nucleotides matching TRBD1. TRBV7-1 qualifies as an ORF whose function is uncertain. This sequence was found in a human donor in good health (CMV status not recorded). Some clones in this sample may be carry-over from other donors' samples. The CDR3: CASSQFSSDRTSEQFF. In nucleotide form, the sequence is TGTGCCAGCAGCCAATTCTCTTCGGACAGGACCAGTGAGCAGTTCTTC.